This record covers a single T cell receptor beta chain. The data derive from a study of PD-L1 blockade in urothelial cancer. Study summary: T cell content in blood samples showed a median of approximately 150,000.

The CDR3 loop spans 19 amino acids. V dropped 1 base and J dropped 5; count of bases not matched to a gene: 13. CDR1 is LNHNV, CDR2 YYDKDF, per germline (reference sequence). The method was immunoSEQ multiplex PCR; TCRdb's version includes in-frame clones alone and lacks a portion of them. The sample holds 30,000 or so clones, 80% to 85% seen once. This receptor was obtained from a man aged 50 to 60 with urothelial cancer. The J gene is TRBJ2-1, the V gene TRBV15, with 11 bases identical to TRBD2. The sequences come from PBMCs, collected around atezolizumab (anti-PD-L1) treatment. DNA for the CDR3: TGTGCCACCAGCAGAGGGGGGTCTAGCGGGGGGACCTTTAACAATGAGCAGTTCTTC. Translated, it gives CATSRGGSSGGTFNNEQFF.